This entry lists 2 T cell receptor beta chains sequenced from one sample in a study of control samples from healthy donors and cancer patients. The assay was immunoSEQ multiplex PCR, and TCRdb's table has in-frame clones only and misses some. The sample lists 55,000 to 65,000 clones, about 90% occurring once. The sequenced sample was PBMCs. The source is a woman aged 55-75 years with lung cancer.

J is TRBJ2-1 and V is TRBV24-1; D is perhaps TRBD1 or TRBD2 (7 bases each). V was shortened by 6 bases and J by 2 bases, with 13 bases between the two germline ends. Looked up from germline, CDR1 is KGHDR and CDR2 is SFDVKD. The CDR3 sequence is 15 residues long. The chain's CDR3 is CATSSGGGPYNEQFF. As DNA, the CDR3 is TGTGCCACCAGTTCAGGGGGAGGGCCCTACAATGAGCAGTTCTTC.

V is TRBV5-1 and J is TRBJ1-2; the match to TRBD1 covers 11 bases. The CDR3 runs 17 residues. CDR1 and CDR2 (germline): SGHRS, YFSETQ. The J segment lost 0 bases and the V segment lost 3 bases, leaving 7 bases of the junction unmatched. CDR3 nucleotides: TGCGCCAGCAGCTGGACAGGGGGCCGCCGAGCTAACTATGGCTACACCTTC. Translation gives CASSWTGGRRANYGYTF. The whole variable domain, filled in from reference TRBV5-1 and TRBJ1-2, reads KAGVTQTPRYLIKTRGQQVTLSCSPISGHRSVSWYQQTPGQGLQFLFEYFSETQRNKGNFPGRFSGRQFSNSRSEMNVSTLELGDSALYLCASSWTGGRRANYGYTFGSGTRLTVV.